The present T cell receptor beta chain was sequenced within a study of radiation and T cells in renal cell carcinoma. Findings and limits, study-wide: Pretreatment tumor biopsies were lacking, so baseline clonotypes are unknown. From baseline, blood top tumor clonotypes peaked at 2 weeks post-radiation.

In regard to this clone: As yet, its antigen is unknown.

Specified time point: blood 4 weeks post-SBRT, at nephrectomy. Noted treatment: 15 Gy SBRT to primary tumor, nephrectomy 4 weeks later. Nephrectomy followed 15 Gy stereotactic body radiation by 4 weeks. Serial blood draws occurred at baseline and 2 and 4 weeks post-SBRT. Assay: immunoSEQ multiplex PCR; the TCRdb copy retains only in-frame clones and omits some. The table lists some 81,000 clones, 80% to 90% of them singletons. This TCR derives from a woman aged 70-85 years with renal cell carcinoma. The sequences come from blood, collected from a patient whose treatment included radiotherapy and nephrectomy.

The CDR3 is CAWRVAPETQYF. CDR3 in DNA: TGTGCCTGGAGGGTAGCTCCGGAGACCCAGTACTTC. The chain employs TRBV30 and TRBJ2-5, with no clear D. V lost 3 bases, J lost 5 bases, and 10 bases lay in between. This CDR3 has 12 residues. Germline V gives CDR1 GTSNPN, CDR2 SVGIG (reference sequence). Supplemented by reference TRBV30 and TRBJ2-5, the full variable domain reads SQTIHQWPATLVQPVGSPLSLECTVEGTSNPNLYWYRQAAGRGLQLLFYSVGIGQISSEVPQNLSASRPQDRQFILSSKKLLLSDSGFYLCAWRVAPETQYFGPGTRLLVL.